What follows are 30 T cell receptor beta chains derived from one specimen sequenced in a study of T cells in localized non-small cell lung cancer. Some clones are missing from TCRdb's copy, which holds only in-frame ones; the method was immunoSEQ multiplex PCR. The table lists almost 20,000 clones, about 91% of them singletons. Source: peripheral blood, taken before any cancer treatment. The receptors were sampled from a man aged 40 to 75 with stage I lung adenocarcinoma.

The chain joins TRBV7-9 to TRBJ1-5; a weak D match, TRBD1 (6 bases). CDR3 length: 15 amino acids. V was shortened by 4 bases and J by 5 bases, with 15 bases between the two germline ends. Germline lookup yields CDR1 SEHNR and CDR2 FQNEAQ (reference sequence). CDR3 in DNA: TGTGCCAGCAGCTCCCGGGACAACCCCGATCAGCCCCAGCATTTT. This encodes CASSSRDNPDQPQHF.

This clone was counted once. V usage is TRBV9 and J usage is TRBJ2-7; D possibly corresponds to TRBD1 (7 bases). Deletions cut 2 bases from V and 7 bases from J, with 13 bases between. This CDR3 is built from 13 residues. In germline, CDR1 is SGDLS, CDR2 YYNGEE. The chain's CDR3 is CASSVTGTGEQYF. CDR3 nucleotide sequence: TGTGCCAGCAGCGTGACAGGGACTGGGGAGCAGTACTTC.

This rearrangement joins TRBV9 to TRBJ2-3, with 9 bases lining up with TRBD2. Germline lookup yields CDR1 SGDLS and CDR2 YYNGEE. CDR3 length equals 16 residues. V trimming: 3 bases; J trimming: 5 bases; junction bases outside the gene matches: 10. CDR3 in DNA: TGTGCCAGCAGCGGAAATAGCGGGAGTACAAGAGATACGCAGTATTTT. It codes for CASSGNSGSTRDTQYF.

The chain links TRBV10-3 to TRBJ2-4, with D perhaps TRBD2 (6 bases). Trimming took 6 bases from V and 4 from J, leaving 13 bases between them. The CDR3 length is 14 residues. Germline CDR1 reads ENHRY; CDR2 reads SYGVKD. The CDR3 region has the DNA TGTGCCATCAGCCCGGGAGATGGGAAAAACATTCAGTACTTC. Translation: CAISPGDGKNIQYF.

This clone has just one count. This sequence joins TRBV10-3 and TRBJ2-3; no reliable D call. This CDR3 is 12 amino acids long. V lost 0 bases to trimming and J lost 3 bases, with 1 base between them. In germline, CDR1 is ENHRY, CDR2 SYGVKD. CDR3 bases: TGTGCCATCAGTGAGTCGACAGATACGCAGTATTTT. It yields the protein CAISESTDTQYF.

The chain recombines TRBV28 with TRBJ1-1; a weak D match, TRBD1 (6 bases). This CDR3 has 15 amino acids. V was shortened by 7 bases and J by 0 bases, with 15 bases between the two germline ends. Germline-derived CDR1 and CDR2 are MDHEN and SYDVKM. DNA for the CDR3: TGTGCCAGCACCCGGGACAATCGACTGAACACTGAAGCTTTCTTT. It specifies CASTRDNRLNTEAFF.

Remarks on this clone: The identical CDR3 is also encoded by other nucleotide sequences in the sample. The chain carries TRBV9 and TRBJ2-3; the D is unclear. The V end lost 0 bases, the J end lost 9 bases, and 5 bases lay between the germline ends. The CDR3 consists of 11 residues. Germline V gene sequence: CDR1 SGDLS, CDR2 YYNGEE. Here the CDR3 reads CASSVADTQYF. Here the CDR3 DNA reads TGTGCCAGCAGCGTAGCTGACACGCAGTATTTT.

This chain links TRBV6-1 with TRBJ1-1, with a weak D call TRBD1 (5 bases). The CDR3 is 14 residues long. Germline CDR1 MNHNS, CDR2 SASEGT. V was pared by 6 bases and J by 1 base, with 12 bases between. For the CDR3, the DNA is TGTGCCAGCAGCGCAGGGAGAGGGAACACTGAAGCTTTCTTT. Amino acid sequence: CASSAGRGNTEAFF.

The sample holds one count of this clone. The rearrangement links TRBV5-4 to TRBJ2-7; 7 bases agree with TRBD1. The CDR3 covers 15 residues. J lost 3 bases, V lost 3 bases, and 9 bases had no gene match. Germline V lookup: CDR1 SGHNT, CDR2 YYREEE (reference sequence). The CDR3 coding sequence is TGTGCCAGCAGCTCGCCCGGGACAGCAGTCTACGAGCAGTACTTC. It codes for CASSSPGTAVYEQYF.

V is TRBV11-3 and J is TRBJ1-1; no reliable D call. V shed 5 bases and J shed 7 bases, with 14 bases lying between them. The CDR3 sequence is 13 residues long. Per germline, CDR1 SGHNT and CDR2 YENEEA. CDR3 amino acids: CASSPGRVGEAFF. DNA of the CDR3: TGTGCCAGCAGCCCTGGGAGGGTTGGTGAAGCTTTCTTT.

This chain connects TRBV5-3 to TRBJ1-1; no reliable D call. TRBV5-3 belongs to the ORF category, with a function that is uncertain. The CDR3 length is 14 residues. V was trimmed by 8 bases and J by 0 bases, leaving 14 bases between them. CDR3 loop: CASPRGTLNTEAFF. The DNA for the CDR3 is TGTGCCAGCCCCCGAGGCACTTTGAACACTGAAGCTTTCTTT.

A few counts support this clone. This chain joins TRBV28 and TRBJ2-2; D remains ambiguous. Trimming stripped 10 bases from V and 2 bases from J, with 11 bases between. This CDR3 contains 13 residues. Germline V gene data show CDR1 as MDHEN and CDR2 as SYDVKM. The CDR3 loop is CATFWGNTGELFF. The CDR3 coding sequence is TGTGCCACCTTCTGGGGTAACACCGGGGAGCTGTTTTTT.

This clone was seen only a few times. The chain combines TRBV11-2 with TRBJ2-7; D not resolved. The V and J ends lost 5 bases and 5 bases respectively, with 13 bases between them. Germline CDR1 and CDR2: SGHAT and FQNNGV. This CDR3 has 13 amino acids. The CDR3 region is CASSAVDPDEQYF. DNA of the CDR3: TGTGCCAGCAGCGCAGTTGACCCCGACGAGCAGTACTTC. Together with reference TRBV11-2 and TRBJ2-7, the CDR3 gives the full variable domain: EAGVAQSPRYKIIEKRQSVAFWCNPISGHATLYWYQQILGQGPKLLIQFQNNGVVDDSQLPKDRFSAERLKGVDSTLKIQPAKLEDSAVYLCASSAVDPDEQYFGPGTRLTVT.

This clone was observed once. V gene TRBV14 combines with J gene TRBJ2-7; 10 nucleotides align to TRBD2. The length of the CDR3 is 17 residues. In germline, CDR1 is SGHDN, CDR2 FVKESK. The ends lost 0 bases at V and 3 bases at J; junction bases unmatched: 8. CDR3 residues: CASSQEGAASGGYEQYF. The CDR3 coding sequence is TGTGCCAGCAGCCAAGAAGGGGCGGCTAGCGGGGGCTACGAGCAGTACTTC.

The chain recombines TRBV6-1 with TRBJ1-2; 7 bases fit TRBD1. The junction had 5 bases not matched to a gene; V was cut back by 6 bases and J by 4 bases. CDR1 is MNHNS, CDR2 SASEGT, per germline. This CDR3 is built from 13 residues. CDR3 sequence reads: CASSGDSGYGYTF. The CDR3 DNA follows: TGTGCCAGCAGCGGGGACAGCGGCTATGGCTACACCTTC.

The chain carries TRBV19 and TRBJ1-1; unclear D gene. Germline lookup yields CDR1 LNHDA and CDR2 SQIVND (reference sequence). The CDR3 runs to 14 residues. Trimming removed 6 bases from V and 1 base from J, with 12 bases in between. The CDR3 region is CASRPPEGNTEAFF. Here the CDR3 DNA reads TGTGCCAGTAGGCCCCCAGAGGGGAACACTGAAGCTTTCTTT.

The chain links TRBV5-4 to TRBJ1-1, with 11 nucleotides matching TRBD1. The germline gives CDR1 SGHNT, CDR2 YYREEE (reference sequence). J gave up 0 bases and V 1 base, and 5 bases lay outside the gene matches. The CDR3 contains 17 residues. CDR3 sequence (DNA): TGTGCCAGCAGCTTGAGCGGGACAGGGGGAATGAACACTGAAGCTTTCTTT. This codes for CASSLSGTGGMNTEAFF.

The V call is TRBV2, the J call TRBJ2-2; 8 nucleotides line up with TRBD1. The germline gives CDR1 SNHLY, CDR2 FYNNEI. CDR3 length: 15 residues. Losses at the gene ends were 1 base for V and 5 bases for J; bases not matched to a gene: 3. The CDR3 DNA reads as TGTGCCAGCAGTGAAGTCCGACAGGGGACCGGGGAGCTGTTTTTT. Residues: CASSEVRQGTGELFF.

The chain links TRBV19 to TRBJ1-2, with 7 bases matching TRBD1. Germline V gene data show CDR1 as LNHDA and CDR2 as SQIVND (reference sequence). The CDR3 totals 15 residues. The junction had 10 bases not matched to a gene; V was cut back by 3 bases and J by 6 bases. CDR3 nucleotides: TGTGCCAGTAGTATGCAAGACAGGGTCGGCGATGGCTACACCTTC. The encoded protein is CASSMQDRVGDGYTF.

The chain couples TRBV5-1 to TRBJ2-3; no clear D gene. In germline, CDR1 is SGHRS, CDR2 YFSETQ. This CDR3 comprises 16 residues. Trimming removed 2 bases at V and 2 bases at J, with 15 bases between. The CDR3 reads CASSLGSIRSTDTQYF. The CDR3 region has the DNA TGCGCCAGCAGCTTAGGCTCGATCCGTTCCACAGATACGCAGTATTTT. Full variable domain (missing parts from reference TRBV5-1 and TRBJ2-3): KAGVTQTPRYLIKTRGQQVTLSCSPISGHRSVSWYQQTPGQGLQFLFEYFSETQRNKGNFPGRFSGRQFSNSRSEMNVSTLELGDSALYLCASSLGSIRSTDTQYFGPGTRLTVL.

The J gene is TRBJ2-7, the V gene TRBV6-5; D may be TRBD2 (7 bases). The CDR3 covers 14 residues. V was clipped by 8 bases and J by 0 bases, with 14 bases between them. Germline V lookup: CDR1 MNHEY, CDR2 SVGAGI. CDR3 loop: CASREGGNSYEQYF. CDR3 coding DNA: TGTGCCAGCCGTGAGGGGGGGAACTCCTACGAGCAGTACTTC.

V and J are TRBV14 and TRBJ2-5; possibly TRBD2 for D (6 bases). The CDR3 runs to 15 residues. CDR1 and CDR2 from the germline V gene are SGHDN and FVKESK. The V end lost 2 bases, the J end lost 5 bases, and 15 bases lay between the germline ends. CDR3 amino acids: CASSQREWSLETQYF. The CDR3 DNA follows: TGTGCCAGCAGCCAACGGGAGTGGAGTCTGGAGACCCAGTACTTC.

The rearrangement joins TRBV30 to TRBJ2-1; D is undetermined. V was cut by 0 bases and J by 0 bases, with 9 bases left in between. Per germline, CDR1 GTSNPN and CDR2 SVGIG (reference sequence). The CDR3 spans 15 residues. This chain's CDR3 is CAWSVSPVSYNEQFF. Written as DNA, the CDR3 is TGTGCCTGGAGTGTAAGTCCTGTCTCCTACAATGAGCAGTTCTTC.

V usage is TRBV11-2 and J usage is TRBJ2-3, with 12 bases identical to TRBD2. This CDR3 comprises 18 residues. V lost 3 bases to trimming and J lost 0 bases; unmatched junction nucleotides: 7. Germline assignment: CDR1 SGHAT and CDR2 FQNNGV. CDR3 region: CASSLYSLAGGSTDTQYF. The CDR3 DNA reads as TGTGCCAGCAGCTTGTATAGCCTAGCGGGGGGGAGCACAGATACGCAGTATTTT.

The V gene is TRBV4-1, the J gene TRBJ1-1; D uncertain. The length of the CDR3 is 14 residues. The germline V and J ends were trimmed by 4 bases and 2 bases, with 11 bases remaining between them. In germline, CDR1 is MGHRA, CDR2 YSYEKL. In DNA form, the CDR3 reads TGCGCCAGCAGCCTCAAAGAGAGCAACACTGAAGCTTTCTTT. Its translation: CASSLKESNTEAFF.

V gene TRBV13 combines with J gene TRBJ1-3; D is unresolved. The CDR3 extends over 13 amino acids. Germline assignment: CDR1 PRHDT and CDR2 FYEKMQ (reference sequence). Trimming took 8 bases from V and 2 from J, leaving 10 bases between them. The CDR3 spells CASRSLAGNTIYF. In DNA form, the CDR3 reads TGTGCCAGCCGGTCTTTGGCTGGAAACACCATATATTTT.

The chain links TRBV7-2 to TRBJ2-1; TRBD2 aligns across 9 bases. V lost 2 bases and J lost 4; bases outside the gene matches: 6. There are 16 residues in the CDR3. Germline CDR1 SGHTA, CDR2 FQGNSA. In DNA form, the CDR3 reads TGTGCCAGCAGCTTAAGGGGACTAGCTTTTTACAATGAGCAGTTCTTC. It is translated as CASSLRGLAFYNEQFF.

The gene calls are TRBV6-1 and TRBJ1-5; D ambiguous. The germline CDR1 and CDR2 sequences are MNHNS and SASEGT. There are 12 residues in the CDR3. The germline V and J ends were trimmed by 6 bases and 4 bases, with 7 bases remaining between them. The CDR3 nucleotides are TGTGCCAGCAGCGGAGGGAATCAGCCCCAGCATTTT. Encoded protein: CASSGGNQPQHF.

The CDR3 loop is CASSPVQTGNYGYTF. In nucleotides, the CDR3 is TGTGCCAGCAGCCCTGTACAGACAGGGAACTATGGCTACACCTTC. V and J are TRBV7-9 and TRBJ1-2; TRBD1 matches at 7 bases. This CDR3 contains 15 residues. V lost 5 bases to trimming and J lost 2 bases; unmatched junction nucleotides: 8. The V gene's germline CDR1 is SEHNR and CDR2 FQNEAQ (reference sequence). Looking up the rest from reference TRBV7-9 and TRBJ1-2 gives the full variable domain: DTGVSQNPRHKITKRGQNVTFRCDPISEHNRLYWYRQTLGQGPEFLTYFQNEAQLEKSRLLSDRFSAERPKGSFSTLEIQRTEQGDSAMYLCASSPVQTGNYGYTFGSGTRLTVV.

The chain joins TRBV27 to TRBJ1-1, with 9 bases fitting TRBD1. Germline V lookup: CDR1 MNHEY, CDR2 SMNVEV (reference sequence). J was trimmed by 1 base and V by 6 bases; bases with no gene match: 0. There are 13 residues in the CDR3. CDR3 in DNA: TGTGCCAGCAGGGACAGGGGGAACACTGAAGCTTTCTTT. This translates into CASRDRGNTEAFF.